The source of this T cell receptor (beta chain) is a study of technical replicates of blood from a few donors. The data were produced by immunoSEQ multiplex PCR, yet TCRdb's version contains in-frame clones alone and is incomplete. The sample contains more than 75,000 clones, approximately 94% of which appear only once. There are 13 residues in the CDR3. Trimming pared 9 bases from V and 0 bases from J, leaving 12 bases between. The receptor comes from a human donor in good health. Sample: T cells isolated from PBMCs. The V call is TRBV23-1, the J call TRBJ2-7, with unresolved D. TRBV23-1 is recorded as an ORF, its role being uncertain. CDR3 region: CARNTKLSYEQYF. CDR3 nucleotides: TGCGCCAGAAATACGAAGCTCTCCTACGAGCAGTACTTC.